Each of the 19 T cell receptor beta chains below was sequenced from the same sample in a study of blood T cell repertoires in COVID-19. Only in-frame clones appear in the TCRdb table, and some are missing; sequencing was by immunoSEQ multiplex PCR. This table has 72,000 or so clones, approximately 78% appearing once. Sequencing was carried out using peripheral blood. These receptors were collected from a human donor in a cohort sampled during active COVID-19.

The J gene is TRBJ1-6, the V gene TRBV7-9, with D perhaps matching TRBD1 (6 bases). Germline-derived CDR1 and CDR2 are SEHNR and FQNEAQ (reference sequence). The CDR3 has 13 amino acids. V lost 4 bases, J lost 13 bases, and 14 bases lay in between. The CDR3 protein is CASSWEGVSPLHF. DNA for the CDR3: TGTGCCAGCAGCTGGGAGGGGGTATCCCCCCTCCACTTT. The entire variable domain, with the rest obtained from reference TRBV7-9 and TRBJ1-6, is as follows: DTGVSQNPRHKITKRGQNVTFRCDPISEHNRLYWYRQTLGQGPEFLTYFQNEAQLEKSRLLSDRFSAERPKGSFSTLEIQRTEQGDSAMYLCASSWEGVSPLHFGNGTRLTVT.

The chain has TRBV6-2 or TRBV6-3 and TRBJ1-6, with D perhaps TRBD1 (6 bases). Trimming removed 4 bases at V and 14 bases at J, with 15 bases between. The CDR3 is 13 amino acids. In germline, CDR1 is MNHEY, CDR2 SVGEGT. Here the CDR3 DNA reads TGTGCCAGCAGTTCCGAAATCAGGGGCACCCTCCACTTT. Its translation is CASSSEIRGTLHF.

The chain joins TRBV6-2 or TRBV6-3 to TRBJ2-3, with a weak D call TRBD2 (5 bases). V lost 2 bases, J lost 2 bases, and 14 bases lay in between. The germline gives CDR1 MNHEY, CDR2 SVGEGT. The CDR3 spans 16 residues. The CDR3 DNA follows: TGTGCCAGCAGTTACGTTTCTGGAGGCCACACAGATACGCAGTATTTT. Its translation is CASSYVSGGHTDTQYF.

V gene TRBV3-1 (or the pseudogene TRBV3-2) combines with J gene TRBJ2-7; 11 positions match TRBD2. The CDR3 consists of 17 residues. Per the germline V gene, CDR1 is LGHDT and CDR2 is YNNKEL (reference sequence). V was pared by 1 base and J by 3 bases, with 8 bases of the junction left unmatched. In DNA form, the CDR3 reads TGTGCCAGCAGCCAAGCACTAGCGGGAGATTCCATCTACGAGCAGTACTTC. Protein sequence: CASSQALAGDSIYEQYF.

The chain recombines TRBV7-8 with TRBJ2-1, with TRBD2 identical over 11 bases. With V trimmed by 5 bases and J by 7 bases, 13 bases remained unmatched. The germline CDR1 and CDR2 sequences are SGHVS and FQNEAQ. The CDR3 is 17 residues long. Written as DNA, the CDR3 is TGTGCCAGCAGCGTGTTGCCCACTAGCGGGGGTTGGAATGAGCAGTTCTTC. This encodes CASSVLPTSGGWNEQFF.

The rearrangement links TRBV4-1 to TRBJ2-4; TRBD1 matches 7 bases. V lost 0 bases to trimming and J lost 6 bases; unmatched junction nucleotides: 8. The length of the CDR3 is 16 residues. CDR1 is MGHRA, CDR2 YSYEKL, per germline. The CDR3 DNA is TGCGCCAGCAGCCAAGAAGTTATGACAGGGAGAAACATTCAGTACTTC. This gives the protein CASSQEVMTGRNIQYF.

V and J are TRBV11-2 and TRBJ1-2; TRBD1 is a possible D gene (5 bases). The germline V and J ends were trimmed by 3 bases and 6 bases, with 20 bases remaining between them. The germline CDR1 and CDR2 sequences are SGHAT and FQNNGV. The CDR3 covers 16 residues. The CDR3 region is CASSLSAGTVGHGYTF. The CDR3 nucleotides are TGTGCCAGCAGCTTGTCCGCAGGGACTGTGGGGCATGGCTACACCTTC.

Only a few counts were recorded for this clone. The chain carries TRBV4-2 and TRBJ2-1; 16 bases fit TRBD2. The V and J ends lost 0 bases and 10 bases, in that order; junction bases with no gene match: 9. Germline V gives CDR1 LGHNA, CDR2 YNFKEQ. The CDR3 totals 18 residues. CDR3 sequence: CASSQEGGTSGRANEQFF. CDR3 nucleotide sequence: TGTGCCAGCAGCCAAGAAGGGGGGACTAGCGGGAGGGCAAACGAGCAGTTCTTC.

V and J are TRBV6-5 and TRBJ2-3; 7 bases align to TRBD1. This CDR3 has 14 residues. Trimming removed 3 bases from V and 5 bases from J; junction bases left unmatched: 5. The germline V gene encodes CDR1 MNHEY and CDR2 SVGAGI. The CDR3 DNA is TGTGCCAGCAGTTATCGACAGGGTGGAGATACGCAGTATTTT. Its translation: CASSYRQGGDTQYF.

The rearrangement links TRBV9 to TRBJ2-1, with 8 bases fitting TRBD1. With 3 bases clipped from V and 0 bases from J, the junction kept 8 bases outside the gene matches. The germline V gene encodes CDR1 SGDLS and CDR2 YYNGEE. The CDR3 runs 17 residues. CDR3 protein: CASSATTGGSSYNEQFF. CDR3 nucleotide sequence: TGTGCCAGCAGCGCGACAACAGGGGGGAGCTCCTACAATGAGCAGTTCTTC.

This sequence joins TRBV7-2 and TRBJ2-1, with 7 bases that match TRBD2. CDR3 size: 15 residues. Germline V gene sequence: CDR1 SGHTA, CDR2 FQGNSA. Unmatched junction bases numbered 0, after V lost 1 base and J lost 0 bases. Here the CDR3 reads CASSLERGSYNEQFF. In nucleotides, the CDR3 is TGTGCCAGCAGCTTAGAGCGGGGCTCCTACAATGAGCAGTTCTTC.

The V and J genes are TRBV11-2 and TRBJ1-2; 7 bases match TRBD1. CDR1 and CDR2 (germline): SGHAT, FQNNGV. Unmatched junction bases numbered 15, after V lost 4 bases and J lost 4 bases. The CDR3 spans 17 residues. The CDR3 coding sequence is TGTGCCAGCAGCTCCCTCCGGAAGAAGGGGACAGTCTATGGCTACACCTTC. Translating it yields CASSSLRKKGTVYGYTF.

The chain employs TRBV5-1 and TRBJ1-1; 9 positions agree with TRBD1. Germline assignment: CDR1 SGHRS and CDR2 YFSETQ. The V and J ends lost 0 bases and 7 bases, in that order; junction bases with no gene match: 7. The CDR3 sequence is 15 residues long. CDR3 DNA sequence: TGCGCCAGCAGCTTGGATGGGACAGGGCCAGTTGAAGCTTTCTTT. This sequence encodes CASSLDGTGPVEAFF.

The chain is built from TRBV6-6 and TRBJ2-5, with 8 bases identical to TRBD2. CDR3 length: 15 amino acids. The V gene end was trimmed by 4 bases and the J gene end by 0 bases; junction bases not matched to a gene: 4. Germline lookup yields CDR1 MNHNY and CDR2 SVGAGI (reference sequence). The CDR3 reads CASSLTSGYQETQYF. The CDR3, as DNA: TGTGCCAGCAGTTTAACTAGCGGCTACCAAGAGACCCAGTACTTC.

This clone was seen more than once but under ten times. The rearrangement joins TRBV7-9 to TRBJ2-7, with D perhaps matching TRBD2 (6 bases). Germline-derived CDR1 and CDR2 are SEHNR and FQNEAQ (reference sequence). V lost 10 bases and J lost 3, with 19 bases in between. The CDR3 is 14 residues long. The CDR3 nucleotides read TGTGCCATAGTGGAGGGAGACGGCGGCTACGAGCAGTACTTC. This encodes CAIVEGDGGYEQYF.

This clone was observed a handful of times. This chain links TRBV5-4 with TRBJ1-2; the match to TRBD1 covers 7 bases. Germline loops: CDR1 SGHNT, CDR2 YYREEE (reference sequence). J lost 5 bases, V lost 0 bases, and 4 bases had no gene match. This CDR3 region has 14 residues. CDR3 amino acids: CASSLAGTEYGYTF. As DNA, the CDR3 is TGTGCCAGCAGCTTGGCCGGGACAGAATATGGCTACACCTTC.

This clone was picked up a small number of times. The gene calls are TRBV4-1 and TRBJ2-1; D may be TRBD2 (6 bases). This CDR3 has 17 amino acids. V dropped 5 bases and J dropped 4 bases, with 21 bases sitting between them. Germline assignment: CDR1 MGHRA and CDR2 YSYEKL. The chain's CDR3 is CASSSPVGDSTYNEQFF. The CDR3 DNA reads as TGCGCCAGCAGCTCCCCCGTCGGGGACTCGACATACAATGAGCAGTTCTTC.

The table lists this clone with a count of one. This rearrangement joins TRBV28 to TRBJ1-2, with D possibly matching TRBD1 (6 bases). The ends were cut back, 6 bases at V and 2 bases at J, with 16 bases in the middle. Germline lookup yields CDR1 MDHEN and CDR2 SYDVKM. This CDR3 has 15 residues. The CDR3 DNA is TGTGCCAGCAGCTCCACGCCCCAGGGGAACTATGGCTACACCTTC. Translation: CASSSTPQGNYGYTF.

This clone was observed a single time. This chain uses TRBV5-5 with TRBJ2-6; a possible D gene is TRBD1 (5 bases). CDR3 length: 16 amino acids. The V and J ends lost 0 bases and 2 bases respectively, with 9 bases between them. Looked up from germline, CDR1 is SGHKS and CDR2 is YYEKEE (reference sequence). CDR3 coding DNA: TGTGCCAGCAGCTTGGTCTTAGGGGCTGGGGCCAACGTCCTGACTTTC. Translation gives CASSLVLGAGANVLTF.